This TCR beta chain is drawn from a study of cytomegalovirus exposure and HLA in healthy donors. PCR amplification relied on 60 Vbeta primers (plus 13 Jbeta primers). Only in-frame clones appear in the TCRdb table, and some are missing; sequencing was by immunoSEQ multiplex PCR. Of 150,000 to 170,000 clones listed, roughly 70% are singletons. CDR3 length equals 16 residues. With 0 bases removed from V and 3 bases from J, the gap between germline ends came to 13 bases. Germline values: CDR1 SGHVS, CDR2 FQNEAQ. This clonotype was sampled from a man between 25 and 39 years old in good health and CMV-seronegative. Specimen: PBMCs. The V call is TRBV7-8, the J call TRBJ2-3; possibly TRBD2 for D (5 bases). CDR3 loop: CASSLARVSRTDTQYF. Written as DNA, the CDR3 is TGTGCCAGCAGCTTAGCGCGGGTGTCTAGGACAGATACGCAGTATTTT.